This passage covers 7 T cell receptor beta chains from one sample sequenced in a study of blood T cell repertoires in COVID-19. Repertoires were generated with immunoSEQ multiplex PCR, while TCRdb's copy carries only in-frame clones and drops some. The repertoire holds 300,000 or so clones, about 90% seen once, with roughly 2.9% in the top ten. Sequenced sample: PBMCs or T cells enriched from blood (not recorded which). The receptors were sampled from a woman in her forties or fifties who had been exposed to COVID-19.

The DNA for the CDR3 is TGTGCCTGGAGTGTACGCTGGCCATCGGGTGAAAAACTGTTTTTT. It is translated as CAWSVRWPSGEKLFF. The chain couples TRBV30 to TRBJ1-4; unclear D gene. V lost 0 bases, J lost 7 bases, and 15 bases lay in between. Germline V lookup: CDR1 GTSNPN, CDR2 SVGIG (reference sequence). The CDR3 covers 15 residues.

The chain has TRBV5-1 and TRBJ1-2; D might be TRBD1 (6 bases). With 0 bases removed from V and 6 bases from J, the gap between germline ends came to 6 bases. The CDR3 length is 12 residues. Germline CDR1 SGHRS, CDR2 YFSETQ. DNA for the CDR3: TGCGCCAGCAGCTTGGAGGGGGATGGCTACACCTTC. It yields the protein CASSLEGDGYTF.

The genes are TRBV7-9 and TRBJ1-2, with D hard to call. Germline-derived CDR1 and CDR2 are SEHNR and FQNEAQ (reference sequence). This CDR3 spans 11 amino acids. V lost 3 bases to trimming and J lost 12 bases, with 11 bases between them. In DNA, the CDR3 is TGTGCCAGCAGCTTCCCCCCGGTAGACACCTTC. Protein: CASSFPPVDTF. Combining the CDR3 with reference TRBV7-9 and TRBJ1-2 gives the whole variable domain DTGVSQNPRHKITKRGQNVTFRCDPISEHNRLYWYRQTLGQGPEFLTYFQNEAQLEKSRLLSDRFSAERPKGSFSTLEIQRTEQGDSAMYLCASSFPPVDTFGSGTRLTVV.

This clone was detected a few times. V is TRBV21-1 and J is TRBJ1-4; the DNA was not compared with TRBD1, the D call given in the table. TRBV21-1 is termed a pseudogene. CDR3 length: 14 residues. CDR3 in DNA: TGTGCCAGCAGCAAAGAACAGGGATATGAAAAACTGTTTTTT. Translation gives CASSKEQGYEKLFF.

The chain employs TRBV5-1 and TRBJ2-3, with D possibly matching TRBD1 (6 bases). The CDR3 runs 15 residues. CDR1 and CDR2 from the germline V gene are SGHRS and YFSETQ. V was trimmed by 0 bases and J by 5 bases, leaving 13 bases between them. The CDR3: CASSLGGGLIDTQYF. The CDR3, as DNA: TGCGCCAGCAGCTTGGGAGGGGGATTGATAGATACGCAGTATTTT. Together with reference TRBV5-1 and TRBJ2-3, the CDR3 gives the full variable domain: KAGVTQTPRYLIKTRGQQVTLSCSPISGHRSVSWYQQTPGQGLQFLFEYFSETQRNKGNFPGRFSGRQFSNSRSEMNVSTLELGDSALYLCASSLGGGLIDTQYFGPGTRLTVL.

CDR3 DNA: TGTGCCAGCAGTTTATATGGGGACAGCTCCTACGAGCAGTACTTC. This encodes CASSLYGDSSYEQYF. The chain has TRBV27 and TRBJ2-7; TRBD1 matches at 7 bases. J gave up 0 bases and V 1 base, and 3 bases lay outside the gene matches. Germline V CDR1 and CDR2: MNHEY, SMNVEV (reference sequence). The CDR3 length is 15 residues.

The chain uses TRBV19 and TRBJ1-1; D may be TRBD1 (5 bases). V shed 11 bases and J shed 3 bases, with 16 bases lying between them. The CDR3 contains 13 residues. Germline CDR1 reads LNHDA; CDR2 reads SQIVND (reference sequence). As DNA, the CDR3 is TGTGCCCGCCGGGGGGGGATTTACACTGAAGCTTTCTTT. It translates to CARRGGIYTEAFF.